Described below is a single T cell receptor beta chain sequence and its context. Per the study methods: Researchers report that nucleated cell counts were estimated from reference gene primer amplification. Profiled with immunoSEQ multiplex PCR; TCRdb holds only in-frame clones, not every one. V and J calls and clone size are copied from that table; D and trimming were computed from the DNA. The table records around 72,000 clones, roughly 87% of them present only once. The data are from a study of blood T cell repertoires in COVID-19. Looking at the study overall: Samples taken during acute and convalescent COVID-19 were collected in the United States, Italy and Spain. The analysed material was cDNA or gDNA that came from T cells, B-cell-depleted T cells, or PBMCs.

Germline lookup yields CDR1 LGHDT and CDR2 YNNKEL (reference sequence). V lost 5 bases to trimming and J lost 3 bases; unmatched junction nucleotides: 6. The CDR3 is 16 amino acids. The chain links TRBV3-1 (or the pseudogene TRBV3-2) to TRBJ2-3; 12 positions match TRBD1. The sample taken for sequencing was peripheral blood. The receptor's source is a man in his fifties or sixties with acute or convalescent COVID-19. CDR3 sequence: CASSSRDRGLTDTQYF. The CDR3 DNA is TGTGCCAGCAGCTCACGGGACAGGGGGCTAACAGATACGCAGTATTTT.